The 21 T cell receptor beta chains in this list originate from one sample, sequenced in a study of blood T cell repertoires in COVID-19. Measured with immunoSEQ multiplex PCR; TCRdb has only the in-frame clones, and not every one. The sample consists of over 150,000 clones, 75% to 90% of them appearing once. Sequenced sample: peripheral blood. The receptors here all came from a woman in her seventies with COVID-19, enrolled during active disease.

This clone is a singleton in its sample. The CDR3 DNA reads TGTGCCAGCAGTGAACTAGCGGGCGGGGGCTACAATGAGCAGTTCTTC. Its translation: CASSELAGGGYNEQFF. The genes are TRBV6-1 and TRBJ2-1, with 8 bases that match TRBD2. Germline CDR1 MNHNS, CDR2 SASEGT. V trimming: 2 bases; J trimming: 3 bases; junction bases outside the gene matches: 6. This CDR3 region has 16 residues.

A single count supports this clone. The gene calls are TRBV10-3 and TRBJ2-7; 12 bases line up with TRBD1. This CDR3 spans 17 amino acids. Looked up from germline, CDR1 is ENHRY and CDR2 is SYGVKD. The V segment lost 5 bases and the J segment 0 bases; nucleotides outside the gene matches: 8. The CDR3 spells CAISPGQGALGSYEQYF. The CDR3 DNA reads TGTGCCATCAGTCCGGGACAGGGGGCTCTGGGCTCCTACGAGCAGTACTTC.

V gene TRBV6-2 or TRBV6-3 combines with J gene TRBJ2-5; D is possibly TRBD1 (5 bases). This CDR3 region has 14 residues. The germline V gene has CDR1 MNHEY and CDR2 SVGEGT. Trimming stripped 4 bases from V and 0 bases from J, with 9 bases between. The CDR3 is CASSWGPDQETQYF. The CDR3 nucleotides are TGTGCCAGCAGTTGGGGCCCCGACCAAGAGACCCAGTACTTC.

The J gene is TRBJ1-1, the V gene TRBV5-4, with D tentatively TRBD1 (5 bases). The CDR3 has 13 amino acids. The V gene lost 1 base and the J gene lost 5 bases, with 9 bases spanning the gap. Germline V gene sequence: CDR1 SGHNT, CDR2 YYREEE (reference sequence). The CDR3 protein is CASSLWQGTEAFF. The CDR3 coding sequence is TGTGCCAGCAGCTTGTGGCAGGGAACTGAAGCTTTCTTT.

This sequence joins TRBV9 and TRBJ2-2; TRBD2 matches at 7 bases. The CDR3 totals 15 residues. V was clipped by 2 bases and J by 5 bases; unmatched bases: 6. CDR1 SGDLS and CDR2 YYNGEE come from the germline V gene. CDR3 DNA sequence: TGTGCCAGCAGCGTGGGCGGGAGAGCGACCGGGGAGCTGTTTTTT. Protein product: CASSVGGRATGELFF.

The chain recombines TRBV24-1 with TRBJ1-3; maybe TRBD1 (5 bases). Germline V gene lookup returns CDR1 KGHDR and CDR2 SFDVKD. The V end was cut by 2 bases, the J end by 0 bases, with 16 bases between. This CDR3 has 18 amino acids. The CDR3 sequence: CATSDSGPGLGSGNTIYF. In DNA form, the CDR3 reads TGTGCCACCAGTGATTCGGGACCGGGACTTGGCTCTGGAAACACCATATATTTT.

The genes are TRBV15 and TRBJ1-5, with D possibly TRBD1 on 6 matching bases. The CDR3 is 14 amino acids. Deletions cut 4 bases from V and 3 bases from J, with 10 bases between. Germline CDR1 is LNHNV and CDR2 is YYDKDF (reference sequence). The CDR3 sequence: CATSTQGVNQPQHF. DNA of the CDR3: TGTGCCACCAGCACACAGGGAGTCAATCAGCCCCAGCATTTT.

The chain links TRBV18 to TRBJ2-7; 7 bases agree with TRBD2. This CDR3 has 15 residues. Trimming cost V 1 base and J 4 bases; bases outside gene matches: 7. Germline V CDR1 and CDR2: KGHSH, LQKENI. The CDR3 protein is CASSPLSGGPYEQYF. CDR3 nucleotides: TGTGCCAGCTCACCACTTTCGGGGGGACCTTACGAGCAGTACTTC. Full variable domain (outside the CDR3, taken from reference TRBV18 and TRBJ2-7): NAGVMQNPRHLVRRRGQEARLRCSPMKGHSHVYWYRQLPEEGLKFMVYLQKENIIDESGMPKERFSAEFPKEGPSILRIQQVVRGDSAAYFCASSPLSGGPYEQYFGPGTRLTVT.

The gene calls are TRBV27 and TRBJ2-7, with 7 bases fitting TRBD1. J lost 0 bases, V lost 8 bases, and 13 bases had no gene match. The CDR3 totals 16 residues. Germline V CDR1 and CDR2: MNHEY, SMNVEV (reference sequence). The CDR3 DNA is TGTGCCAGCCACCCCTGGACAGGTGCTAGCTCCTACGAGCAGTACTTC. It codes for CASHPWTGASSYEQYF.

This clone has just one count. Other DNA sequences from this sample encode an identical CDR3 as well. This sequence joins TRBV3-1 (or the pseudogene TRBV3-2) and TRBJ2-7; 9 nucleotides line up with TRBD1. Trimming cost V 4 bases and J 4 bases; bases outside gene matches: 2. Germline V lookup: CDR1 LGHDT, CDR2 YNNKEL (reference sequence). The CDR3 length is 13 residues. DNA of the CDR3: TGTGCCAGCAGCCGGGACAGGGAGTACGAGCAGTACTTC. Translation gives CASSRDREYEQYF.

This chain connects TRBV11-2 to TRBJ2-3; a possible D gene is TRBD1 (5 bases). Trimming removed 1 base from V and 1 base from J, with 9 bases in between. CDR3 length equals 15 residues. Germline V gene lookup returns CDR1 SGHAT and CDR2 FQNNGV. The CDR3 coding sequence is TGTGCCAGCAGCTTAGGTCTAGGGGGCACAGATACGCAGTATTTT. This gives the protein CASSLGLGGTDTQYF.

The CDR3 spells CASSRFGRVQFF. The CDR3 DNA sequence: TGTGCCAGCAGCCGCTTTGGCAGGGTGCAGTTCTTC. The gene calls are TRBV12-3 or TRBV12-4 and TRBJ2-1, with D possibly matching TRBD1 (5 bases). CDR3 length: 12 amino acids. Trimming removed 6 bases from V and 12 bases from J, with 15 bases in between.

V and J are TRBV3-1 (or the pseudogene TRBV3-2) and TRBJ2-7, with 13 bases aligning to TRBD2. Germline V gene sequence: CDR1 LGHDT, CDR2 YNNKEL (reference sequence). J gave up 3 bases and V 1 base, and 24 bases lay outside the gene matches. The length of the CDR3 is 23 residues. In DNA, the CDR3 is TGTGCCAGCAGCCAAGGAGCCGCCACCGGACTAGCGGGAGTGGTTTATCCTTTCTACGAGCAGTACTTC. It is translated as CASSQGAATGLAGVVYPFYEQYF.

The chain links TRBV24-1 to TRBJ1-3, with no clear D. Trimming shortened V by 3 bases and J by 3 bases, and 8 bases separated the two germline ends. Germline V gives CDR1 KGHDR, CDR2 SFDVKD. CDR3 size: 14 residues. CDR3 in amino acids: CATSDPGSGNTIYF. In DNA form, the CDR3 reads TGTGCCACCAGTGATCCAGGTAGTGGAAACACCATATATTTT.

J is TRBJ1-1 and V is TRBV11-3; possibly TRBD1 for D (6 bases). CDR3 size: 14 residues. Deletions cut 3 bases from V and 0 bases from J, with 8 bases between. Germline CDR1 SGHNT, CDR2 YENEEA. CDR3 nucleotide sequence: TGTGCCAGCAGCTTGACAGGCATGAACACTGAAGCTTTCTTT. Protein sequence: CASSLTGMNTEAFF.

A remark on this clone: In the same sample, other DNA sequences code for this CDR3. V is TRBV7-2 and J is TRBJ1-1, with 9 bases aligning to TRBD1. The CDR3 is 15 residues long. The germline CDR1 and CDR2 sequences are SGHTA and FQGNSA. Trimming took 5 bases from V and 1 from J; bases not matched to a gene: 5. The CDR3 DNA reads TGTGCCAGCAGCCCTCGACAGGGGGGGAACACTGAAGCTTTCTTT. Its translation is CASSPRQGGNTEAFF.

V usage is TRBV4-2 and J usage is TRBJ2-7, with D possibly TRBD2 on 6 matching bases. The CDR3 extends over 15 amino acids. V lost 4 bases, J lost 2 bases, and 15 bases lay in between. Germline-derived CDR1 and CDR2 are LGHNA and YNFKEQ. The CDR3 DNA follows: TGTGCCAGCAGCCCCGGACGGGGGAATACCTACGAGCAGTACTTC. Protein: CASSPGRGNTYEQYF.

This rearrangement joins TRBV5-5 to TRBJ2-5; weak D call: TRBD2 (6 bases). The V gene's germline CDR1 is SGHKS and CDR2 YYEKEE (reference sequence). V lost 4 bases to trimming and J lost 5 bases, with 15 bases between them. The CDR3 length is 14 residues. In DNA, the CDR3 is TGTGCCAGCAGCCTCCCCGGGAGTGGGGAGACCCAGTACTTC. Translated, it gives CASSLPGSGETQYF.

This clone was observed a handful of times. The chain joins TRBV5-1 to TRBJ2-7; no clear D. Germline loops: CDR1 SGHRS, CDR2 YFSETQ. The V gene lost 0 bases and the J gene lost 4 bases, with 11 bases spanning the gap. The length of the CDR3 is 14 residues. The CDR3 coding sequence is TGCGCCAGCAGCTTGGAGCCCCGTTCTTACGAGCAGTACTTC. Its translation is CASSLEPRSYEQYF.

This CDR3 reads CASSFPLKEASGTYNEQFF. As DNA, the CDR3 is TGTGCCAGCAGTTTCCCCCTTAAAGAGGCTAGCGGAACCTACAATGAGCAGTTCTTC. The chain carries TRBV28 and TRBJ2-1; TRBD2 matches 7 bases. The trim removed 3 bases at V and 2 bases at J, leaving 16 bases unmatched. Germline V CDR1 and CDR2: MDHEN, SYDVKM. The CDR3 runs 19 residues.

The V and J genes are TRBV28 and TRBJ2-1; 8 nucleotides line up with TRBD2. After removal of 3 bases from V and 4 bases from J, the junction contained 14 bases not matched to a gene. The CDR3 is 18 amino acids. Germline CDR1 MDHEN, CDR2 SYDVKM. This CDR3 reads CASSFWAGGPDGYNEQFF. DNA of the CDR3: TGTGCCAGCAGTTTTTGGGCGGGAGGCCCTGACGGTTACAATGAGCAGTTCTTC.